The following is a T cell receptor (beta chain) sequence with its context. Produced via immunoSEQ multiplex PCR; TCRdb's table is partial and in-frame only. The sample shows around 79,000 clones, roughly 93% of them seen only once. The CDR3 has 15 residues. Germline V gives CDR1 SGHRS, CDR2 YFSETQ. Trimming left V 5 bases short and J 6 bases short, with 19 bases between. The data derive from a study of control samples from healthy donors and cancer patients. The rearrangement uses TRBV5-1 and TRBJ2-3, with D maybe TRBD1 (5 bases). This sequence originates from a woman between 35 and 50 years old with lung cancer. Sequenced material: PBMCs. CDR3 amino acids: CASSLTVGQEDTQYF. The DNA for the CDR3 is TGCGCCAGCAGTCTAACGGTGGGGCAGGAGGATACGCAGTATTTT.